This TCR beta chain comes out of a study of blood T cell repertoires in COVID-19 (dated by TCRdb to 2020 to 2021). Regarding the study in general: Samples covering the acute and convalescent phases of COVID-19 were provided by collaborators in the United States, Italy and Spain. The material from the prospective study consisted of cDNA or gDNA derived from T cells, B-cell-depleted T cells, or PBMCs. Subjects who had been exposed to COVID-19, were actively infected with it, or had recovered from it provided the deeply sampled blood TCRbeta repertoires that made up the dataset. The repertoires were released in a freely available public database intended as a resource for research on the immune response to SARS-CoV-2. The samples were drawn from the first 160 participants of the ongoing ImmuneRACE study and from 950 to 1,500 subjects provided by 6 global collaborators. Nearly every sample came with metadata listing a de-identified subject ID, COVID-19 status, age in years and sex. Where available, HLA class I and class II types were taken from metadata supplied by the sample provider and were not determined by assay-based typing.

A note on this clone: Which antigen it targets is not known. No base quality values were provided; no much bigger clone lies one nucleotide off.

At one collaborating source in Seattle, patients were enrolled during active infection and were followed longitudinally through the course of disease. Collaborating institutions collected whole blood in K2EDTA tubes following their own protocols. For TCRbeta analysis, collaborators shipped samples as frozen whole blood, isolated PBMCs, or DNA extracted from either of those sample types. General findings and caveats noted by the study authors: Clinical and demographic metadata were provided uncurated, with the amount varying by source and participant.

The germline V gene yields MNHEY for CDR1 and SVGAGI for CDR2. The junction carries 10 bases between V and J, which are trimmed by 7 bases and 0 bases respectively. The CDR3 numbers 14 residues from cysteine through phenylalanine. Of all the DNA, just the CDR3 is kept, 42 bases in frame from base 1. TCRbeta CDR3 regions were amplified from genomic DNA by means of the immunoSEQ Assay, a bias-controlled multiplex PCR. From the authors' description of their analysis: The number of nucleated cells in each sample was estimated from the amplification of reference gene primers within the assay. To quantify the absolute abundance of each unique TCRbeta CDR3 rearrangement, sequence reads were collapsed and filtered. Productive Simpson clonality was computed per sample as the square root of Simpson's diversity index over productive rearrangements. TCRdb holds this immuneACCESS table with in-frame rearrangements only. Some clones are missing; in checked studies, unresolved V genes explain under half, and the rest has no known cause. The V and J calls and clone size come from that table; D and trimming were worked out from the DNA. In all, the sample holds under 70,000 clones, and approximately 88% of those were seen once. The top ten clones comprise approximately 40% of the sample.

This receptor was taken from a woman aged 55-69 years with COVID-19, enrolled during active disease. This chain joins TRBV6-5 to TRBJ1-5; the D segment could be TRBD1, given 5 matching bases. Sequencing was done on a sample of peripheral blood. The DNA is as follows: TGTGCCAGCACCGACAGTTTTAGCAATCAGCCCCAGCATTTT. Protein translation: CASTDSFSNQPQHF.